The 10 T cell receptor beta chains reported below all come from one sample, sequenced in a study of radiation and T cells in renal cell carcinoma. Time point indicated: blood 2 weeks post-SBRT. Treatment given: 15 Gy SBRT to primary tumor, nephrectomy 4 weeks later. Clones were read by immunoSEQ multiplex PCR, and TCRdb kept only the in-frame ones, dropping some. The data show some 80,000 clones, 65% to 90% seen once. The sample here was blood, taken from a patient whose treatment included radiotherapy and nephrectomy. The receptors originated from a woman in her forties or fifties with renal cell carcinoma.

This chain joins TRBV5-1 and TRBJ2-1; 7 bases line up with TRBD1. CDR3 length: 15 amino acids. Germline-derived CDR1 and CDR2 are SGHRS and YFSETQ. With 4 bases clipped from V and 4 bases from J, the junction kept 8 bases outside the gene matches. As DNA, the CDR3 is TGCGCCAGCAGCCTGGCCCGGGACAGATACAATGAGCAGTTCTTC. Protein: CASSLARDRYNEQFF.

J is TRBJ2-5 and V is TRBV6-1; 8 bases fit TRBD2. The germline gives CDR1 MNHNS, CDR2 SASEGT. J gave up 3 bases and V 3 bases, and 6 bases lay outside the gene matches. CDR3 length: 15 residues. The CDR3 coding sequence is TGTGCCAGCAGTGATCAGGGACTAGGGAAAGAGACCCAGTACTTC. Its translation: CASSDQGLGKETQYF.

CDR3 in amino acids: CASSLVFQREGQEQFF. The DNA for the CDR3 is TGCGCCAGCAGCTTGGTGTTCCAGCGGGAGGGCCAAGAGCAGTTCTTC. The chain has TRBV5-1 and TRBJ2-1; TRBD2 aligns across 10 bases. V trimming: 0 bases; J trimming: 10 bases; junction bases outside the gene matches: 10. The CDR3 totals 16 residues. The germline CDR1 and CDR2 sequences are SGHRS and YFSETQ.

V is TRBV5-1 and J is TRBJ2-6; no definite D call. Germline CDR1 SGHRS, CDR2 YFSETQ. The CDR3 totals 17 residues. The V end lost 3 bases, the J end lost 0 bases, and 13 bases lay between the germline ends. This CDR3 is CASSWPKGASGANVLTF. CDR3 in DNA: TGCGCCAGCAGCTGGCCCAAGGGTGCCTCTGGGGCCAACGTCCTGACTTTC.

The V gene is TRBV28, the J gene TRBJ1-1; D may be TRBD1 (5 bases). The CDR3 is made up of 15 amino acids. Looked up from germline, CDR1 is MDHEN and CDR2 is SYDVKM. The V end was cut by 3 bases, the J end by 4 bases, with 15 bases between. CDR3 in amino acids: CASSLGGAGTTEAFF. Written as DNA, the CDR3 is TGTGCCAGCAGTTTGGGAGGGGCCGGTACCACTGAAGCTTTCTTT.

This CDR3 reads CASSESSAGVVRFF. The CDR3 DNA reads as TGCGCCAGCAGTGAGAGTTCCGCAGGGGTAGTTCGGTTCTTC. V gene TRBV10-1 combines with J gene TRBJ2-1; maybe TRBD1 (6 bases). Between the trimmed V and J ends, which lost 2 bases and 15 bases, there was a span of 20 bases. From germline, CDR1 is WNHNN and CDR2 SYGVQD (reference sequence). The CDR3 sequence is 14 residues long.

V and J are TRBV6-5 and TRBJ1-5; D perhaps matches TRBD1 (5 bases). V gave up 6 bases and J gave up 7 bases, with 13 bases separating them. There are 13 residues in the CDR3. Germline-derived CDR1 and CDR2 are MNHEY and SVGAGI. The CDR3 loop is CASSGTPTQPQHF. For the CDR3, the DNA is TGTGCCAGCAGCGGGACGCCGACGCAGCCCCAGCATTTT.

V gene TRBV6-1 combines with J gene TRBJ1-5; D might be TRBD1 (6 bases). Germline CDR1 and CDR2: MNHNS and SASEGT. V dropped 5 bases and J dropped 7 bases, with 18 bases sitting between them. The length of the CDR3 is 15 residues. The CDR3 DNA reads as TGTGCCAGCAGTCGGACAGACTCGGCTATCCAGCCCCAGCATTTT. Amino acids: CASSRTDSAIQPQHF.

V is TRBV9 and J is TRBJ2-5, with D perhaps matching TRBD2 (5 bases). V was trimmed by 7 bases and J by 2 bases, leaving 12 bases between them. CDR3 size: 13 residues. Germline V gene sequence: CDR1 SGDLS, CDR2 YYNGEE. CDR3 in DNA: TGTGCCAGCTCGACACCGGGGCAAGAGACCCAGTACTTC. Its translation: CASSTPGQETQYF.

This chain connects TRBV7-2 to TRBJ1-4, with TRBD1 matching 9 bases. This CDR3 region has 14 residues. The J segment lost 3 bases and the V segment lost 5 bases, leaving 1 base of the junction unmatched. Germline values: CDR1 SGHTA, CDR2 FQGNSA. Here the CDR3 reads CASSRQGANEKLFF. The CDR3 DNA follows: TGTGCCAGCAGCCGACAGGGGGCTAATGAAAAACTGTTTTTT.